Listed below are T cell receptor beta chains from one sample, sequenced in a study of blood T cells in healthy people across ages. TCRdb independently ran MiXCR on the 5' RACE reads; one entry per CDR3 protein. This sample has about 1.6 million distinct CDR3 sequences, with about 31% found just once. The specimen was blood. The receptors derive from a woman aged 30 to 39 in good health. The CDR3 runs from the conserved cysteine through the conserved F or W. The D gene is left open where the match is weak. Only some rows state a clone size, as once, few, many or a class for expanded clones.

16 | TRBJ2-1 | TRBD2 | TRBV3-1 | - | CASSFTSGSSYNEQFF | TGTGCCAGCAGCTTTACTAGCGGGAGCTCCTACAATGAGCAGTTCTTC
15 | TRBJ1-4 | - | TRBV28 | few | CASSFQGFSGEKLFF | TGTGCCAGCAGTTTCCAGGGTTTTTCAGGTGAAAAACTGTTTTTT
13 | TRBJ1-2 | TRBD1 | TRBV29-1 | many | CSAVTGGYDGYTF | TGCAGCGCTGTGACAGGGGGCTACGATGGCTACACCTTC
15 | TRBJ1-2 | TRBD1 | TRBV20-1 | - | CSAGTGTEGTYGYTF | TGCAGTGCTGGAACCGGGACAGAAGGGACATATGGCTACACCTTC
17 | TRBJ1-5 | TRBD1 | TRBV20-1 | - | CSARTSLGQGGDQPQHF | TGCAGTGCTAGAACCTCCTTAGGACAGGGGGGCGATCAGCCCCAGCATTTT
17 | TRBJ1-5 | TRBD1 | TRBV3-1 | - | CASSPSGRTGGSQPQHF | TGTGCCAGCAGCCCCTCCGGCCGGACAGGGGGCAGTCAGCCCCAGCATTTT
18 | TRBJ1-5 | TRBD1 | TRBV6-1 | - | CASRVRDRIYYSNQPQHF | TGTGCCAGCAGAGTCCGGGACAGAATTTATTATAGCAATCAGCCCCAGCATTTT
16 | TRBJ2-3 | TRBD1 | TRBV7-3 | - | CASSSPSTGGRDTQYF | TGTGCCAGCAGCTCGCCCTCCACAGGGGGCAGGGATACGCAGTATTTT
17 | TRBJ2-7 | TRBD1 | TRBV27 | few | CASSLAPYGTGAYEQYF | TGTGCCAGCAGTTTAGCCCCCTATGGGACAGGCGCCTACGAGCAGTACTTC
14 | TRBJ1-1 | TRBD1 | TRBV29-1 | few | CSTRPGTAGTEAFF | TGCAGCACCCGTCCCGGGACAGCGGGCACTGAAGCTTTCTTT
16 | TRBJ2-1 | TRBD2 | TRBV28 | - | CASSTGGTSSYNEQFF | TGTGCCAGCAGTACCGGGGGGACGAGCTCCTACAATGAGCAGTTCTTC
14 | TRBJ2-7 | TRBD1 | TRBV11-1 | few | CASTAGTGTYEQYF | TGTGCCAGCACTGCCGGGACAGGTACCTACGAGCAGTACTTC
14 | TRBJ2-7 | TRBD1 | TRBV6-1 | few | CASSGWGQTYEQYF | TGTGCCAGCAGTGGATGGGGACAGACCTACGAGCAGTACTTC
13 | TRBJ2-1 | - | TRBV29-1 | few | CSVATGNCNEQFF | TGCAGCGTTGCTACAGGGAATTGTAATGAGCAGTTCTTC
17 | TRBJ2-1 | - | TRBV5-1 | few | CASSGNLQGSGYNEQFF | TGCGCCAGCAGCGGCAACCTTCAGGGTTCGGGGTACAATGAGCAGTTCTTC
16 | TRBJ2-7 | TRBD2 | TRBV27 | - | CASSLSSGLFSYEQYF | TGTGCCAGCAGTTTATCTTCGGGACTATTCTCCTACGAGCAGTACTTC
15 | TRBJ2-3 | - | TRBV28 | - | CASSFYTASTDTQYF | TGTGCCAGCAGTTTCTATACAGCTAGCACAGATACGCAGTATTTT
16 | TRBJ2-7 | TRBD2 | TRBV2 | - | CASSEAREREGDEQYF | TGTGCCAGCAGTGAAGCGCGTGAGCGGGAGGGCGATGAGCAGTACTTC
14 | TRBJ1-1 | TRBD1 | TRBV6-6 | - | CASSTGTGVTEAFF | TGTGCCAGCAGTACCGGGACAGGGGTCACTGAAGCTTTCTTT
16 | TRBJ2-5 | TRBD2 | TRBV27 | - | CASSPRGLAGVETQYF | TGTGCCAGCAGTCCAAGAGGACTAGCGGGAGTTGAGACCCAGTACTTC
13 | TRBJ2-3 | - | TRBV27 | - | CASSYPQGGTQYF | TGTGCCAGCAGCTACCCTCAGGGGGGTACGCAGTATTTT
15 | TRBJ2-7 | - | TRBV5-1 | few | CASSQPGPPAYEQYF | TGCGCCAGCAGCCAGCCGGGACCGCCGGCGTACGAGCAGTACTTC
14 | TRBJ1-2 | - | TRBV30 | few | CAWSGNPSRYGYTF | TGTGCCTGGAGTGGGAATCCATCGAGGTATGGCTACACCTTC
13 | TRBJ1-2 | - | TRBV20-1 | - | CSAFRQDTYGYTF | TGCAGTGCTTTCCGACAGGATACCTATGGCTACACCTTC
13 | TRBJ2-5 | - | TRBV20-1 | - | CSAREPGLGEQYF | TGCAGTGCTAGAGAACCTGGGTTGGGGGAGCAGTACTTC
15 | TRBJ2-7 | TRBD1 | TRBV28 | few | CASSPLTGEGYEQYF | TGTGCCAGCAGTCCCCTAACAGGGGAAGGCTACGAGCAGTACTTC
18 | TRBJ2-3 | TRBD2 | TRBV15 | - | CATNRESMRTSIPDPQYF | TGTGCCACCAACAGAGAGTCGATGAGGACTAGCATCCCAGATCCGCAGTATTTT
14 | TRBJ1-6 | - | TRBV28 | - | CASSLLADNSPLHF | TGTGCCAGCAGTTTATTAGCCGATAATTCACCCCTCCACTTT
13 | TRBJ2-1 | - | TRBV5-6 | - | CASSLSGATEQFF | TGTGCCAGCAGCCTTTCTGGGGCTACTGAGCAGTTCTTC
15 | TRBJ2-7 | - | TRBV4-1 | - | CASSQGPDAPAEQYF | TGCGCCAGCAGCCAAGGCCCGGACGCGCCCGCCGAGCAGTACTTC
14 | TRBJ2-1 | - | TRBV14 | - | CASSQDITYNEQFF | TGTGCCAGCAGCCAGGACATCACCTACAATGAGCAGTTCTTC
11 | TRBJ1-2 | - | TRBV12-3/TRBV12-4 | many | CATTPNYGYTF | TGTGCCACGACACCTAACTATGGCTACACCTTC
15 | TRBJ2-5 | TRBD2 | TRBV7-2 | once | CASSNRLAGQETQYF | TGTGCCAGCAGCAACAGACTAGCGGGGCAAGAGACCCAGTACTTC
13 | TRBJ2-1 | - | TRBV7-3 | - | CASSSENWNEQFF | TGTGCCAGCAGCTCAGAGAATTGGAATGAGCAGTTCTTC
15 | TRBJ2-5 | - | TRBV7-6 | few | CASSPRTAYQETQYF | TGTGCCAGCAGCCCACGGACGGCGTACCAAGAGACCCAGTACTTC
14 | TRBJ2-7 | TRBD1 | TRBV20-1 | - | CSARIGGLTYEQYF | TGCAGTGCTAGAATAGGGGGCCTGACCTACGAGCAGTACTTC
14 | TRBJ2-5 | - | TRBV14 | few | CASSPLIQGETQYF | TGTGCCAGCAGCCCCTTGATTCAAGGCGAGACCCAGTACTTC
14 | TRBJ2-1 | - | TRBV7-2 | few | CASSPRFSHNEQFF | TGTGCCAGCAGCCCCCGGTTCAGCCACAATGAGCAGTTCTTC
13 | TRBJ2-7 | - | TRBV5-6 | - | CASSGGLVQGQYF | TGTGCCAGCAGCGGGGGGCTTGTACAGGGGCAGTACTTC
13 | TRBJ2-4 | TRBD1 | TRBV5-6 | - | CASRLGQENIQYF | TGTGCCAGCAGATTGGGACAGGAAAACATTCAGTACTTC
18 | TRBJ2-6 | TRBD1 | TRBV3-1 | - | CASSQAGTGIGGANVLTF | TGTGCCAGCAGCCAAGCAGGGACAGGGATCGGTGGGGCCAACGTCCTGACTTTC
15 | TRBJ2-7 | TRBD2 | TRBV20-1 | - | CSARDRLAGGDEQYF | TGCAGTGCTAGAGATCGGCTAGCGGGAGGTGACGAGCAGTACTTC
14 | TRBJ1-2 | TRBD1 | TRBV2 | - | CASSVGTAKYGYTF | TGTGCCAGCAGTGTTGGGACAGCTAAATATGGCTACACCTTC
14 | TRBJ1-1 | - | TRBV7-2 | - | CASSFAWTNTEAFF | TGTGCCAGCAGCTTCGCATGGACGAACACTGAAGCTTTCTTT
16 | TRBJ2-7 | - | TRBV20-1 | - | CSARRDRRPVNYEQYF | TGCAGTGCTAGGAGAGACAGGAGGCCTGTTAACTACGAGCAGTACTTC
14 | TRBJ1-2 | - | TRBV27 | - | CASSRVGVNYGYTF | TGTGCCAGCAGCCGCGTGGGTGTAAACTATGGCTACACCTTC
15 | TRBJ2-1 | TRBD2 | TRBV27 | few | CASGPLAGASNEQFF | TGTGCCAGCGGACCTCTAGCGGGAGCCAGCAATGAGCAGTTCTTC
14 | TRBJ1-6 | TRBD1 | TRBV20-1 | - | CSALQGARNSPLHF | TGCAGTGCCTTACAGGGGGCGCGAAATTCACCCCTCCACTTT
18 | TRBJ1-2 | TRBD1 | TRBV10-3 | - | CAISEPPLQGQGVRGYTF | TGTGCCATCAGTGAGCCACCCCTGCAAGGACAGGGTGTGCGAGGCTACACCTTC
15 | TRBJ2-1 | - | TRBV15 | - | CATLFAGLSYNEQFF | TGTGCCACCCTGTTTGCTGGTTTATCCTACAATGAGCAGTTCTTC
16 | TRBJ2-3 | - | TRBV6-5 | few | CASSYSFRQATDTQYF | TGTGCCAGCAGTTACTCATTCCGGCAGGCCACAGATACGCAGTATTTT
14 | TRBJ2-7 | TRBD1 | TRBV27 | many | CASSYGTGDYEQYF | TGTGCCAGCAGCTACGGGACAGGAGACTACGAGCAGTACTTC
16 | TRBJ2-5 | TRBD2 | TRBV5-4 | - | CASSPGSAGEVETQYF | TGTGCCAGCAGCCCTGGAAGTGCGGGAGAGGTGGAGACCCAGTACTTC
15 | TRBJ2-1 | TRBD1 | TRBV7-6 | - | CASSPMRGGIDEQFF | TGTGCCAGCAGCCCAATGAGAGGGGGCATCGATGAGCAGTTCTTC
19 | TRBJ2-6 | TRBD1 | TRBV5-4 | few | CASRDPRGQTASGANVLTF | TGTGCCAGCAGGGACCCGAGGGGACAGACTGCATCTGGGGCCAACGTCCTGACTTTC